This is a list of T cell receptor beta chains from one sample in a study of blood T cell repertoires in COVID-19. The assay was immunoSEQ multiplex PCR, and TCRdb's table has in-frame clones only and misses some. The data hold 95,000 to 110,000 clones, with about three quarters observed a single time. The sequencing sample was made of peripheral blood. These receptor sequences come from a man between 65 and 79 years old with acute or convalescent COVID-19. Each CDR3 is given with its conserved first and last residue. The D gene is left open where the match is weak. Expanded clones get a size class; other rows say once, few or many, or leave the size out.

TRBV5-1,TRBD1,-,TRBJ1-2,CASSFGQGRDGYTF,TGCGCCAGCAGCTTTGGACAGGGGAGGGATGGCTACACCTTC
TRBV5-1,TRBD1,-,TRBJ1-6,CASSLEVGTANSPLHF,TGCGCCAGCAGCTTGGAGGTCGGGACAGCGAATTCACCCCTCCACTTT
TRBV7-2,-,-,TRBJ1-2,CASSPLSGNYGYTF,TGTGCCAGCAGCCCCCTAAGCGGTAACTATGGCTACACCTTC
TRBV11-2,TRBD1,-,TRBJ2-2,CASRSGTANTGELFF,TGTGCCAGCAGATCCGGGACAGCGAACACCGGGGAGCTGTTTTTT
TRBV9,-,-,TRBJ2-2,CASSVGIPGNTGELFF,TGTGCCAGCAGCGTAGGAATCCCGGGAAACACCGGGGAGCTGTTTTTT
TRBV6-5,-,once,TRBJ2-2,CASSSVGGTGELFF,TGTGCCAGCAGCAGCGTAGGCGGCACCGGGGAGCTGTTTTTT
TRBV18,TRBD2,once,TRBJ2-7,CASSPRTSGVYEQYF,TGTGCCAGCTCACCTAGGACTAGCGGGGTATACGAGCAGTACTTC
TRBV7-3,TRBD1,few,TRBJ2-2,CASRDRITGELFF,TGTGCCAGCCGGGACAGGATCACCGGGGAGCTGTTTTTT
TRBV5-4,TRBD1,-,TRBJ1-6,CASSPWTGIRNSPLHF,TGTGCCAGCAGCCCCTGGACAGGAATTCGTAATTCACCCCTCCACTTT
TRBV7-2,TRBD2,-,TRBJ2-3,CASSLEARGGLDTQYF,TGTGCCAGCAGCTTAGAGGCGCGGGGGGGCCTAGATACGCAGTATTTT
TRBV7-2,-,-,TRBJ1-5,CASSLALNSQGLQHF,TGTGCCAGCAGCTTAGCGCTAAATAGCCAGGGGCTCCAGCATTTT
TRBV6-5,TRBD2,few,TRBJ2-3,CASRLADNTDTQYF,TGTGCCAGCAGACTAGCGGATAACACAGATACGCAGTATTTT
TRBV3-1/TRBV3-2,-,-,TRBJ1-2,CASSRTGSDYGYTF,TGTGCCAGCAGTCGAACAGGGTCTGACTATGGCTACACCTTC
TRBV11-2,TRBD1,-,TRBJ1-2,CASSLEGQGNRYTF,TGTGCCAGCAGCTTAGAGGGACAGGGGAATCGCTACACCTTC
TRBV6-6,TRBD1,-,TRBJ1-5,CASSLDRVDSNQPQHF,TGTGCCAGCAGTTTAGACAGGGTAGACAGCAATCAGCCCCAGCATTTT
TRBV20-1,TRBD2,-,TRBJ2-1,CSASALAGDEQFF,TGCAGTGCTAGTGCACTAGCGGGGGATGAGCAGTTCTTC
TRBV5-1,-,-,TRBJ1-1,CASSLGWGGMNTEAFF,TGCGCCAGCAGCTTGGGATGGGGCGGGATGAACACTGAAGCTTTCTTT
TRBV13,-,-,TRBJ2-7,CASSPSGITVRKQYF,TGTGCCAGCAGCCCCTCGGGAATTACTGTTCGGAAGCAGTACTTC
TRBV24-1,-,few,TRBJ2-5,CATSVTGSETQYF,TGTGCCACCAGTGTAACGGGGAGTGAGACCCAGTACTTC
TRBV5-4,-,-,TRBJ1-3,CASSQGPQGASGNTIYF,TGTGCCAGCAGCCAAGGACCACAGGGTGCCTCTGGAAACACCATATATTTT
TRBV19,TRBD1,few,TRBJ2-2,CASSLQGFTGELFF,TGTGCCAGTAGTTTACAGGGGTTTACCGGGGAGCTGTTTTTT
TRBV27,-,-,TRBJ2-3,CASSQLGTDTQYF,TGTGCCAGCAGCCAACTAGGAACAGATACGCAGTATTTT
TRBV19,TRBD1,-,TRBJ2-7,CASSLTGVTYEQYF,TGTGCCAGTAGTCTGACAGGGGTGACCTACGAGCAGTACTTC
TRBV19,-,once,TRBJ1-6,CASSMDGAPDNSPLHF,TGTGCCAGTAGTATGGATGGGGCGCCGGATAATTCACCCCTCCACTTT
TRBV13,TRBD2,-,TRBJ2-5,CASSLEAGGPQYF,TGTGCCAGCAGCTTAGAAGCGGGGGGGCCCCAGTACTTC
TRBV9,TRBD1,-,TRBJ1-5,CASSEGADSNQPQHF,TGTGCCAGCAGCGAGGGGGCGGATAGCAATCAGCCCCAGCATTTT
TRBV18,TRBD1,-,TRBJ1-1,CASSLDRGSNTEAFF,TGTGCCAGCTCACTCGACAGGGGATCGAACACTGAAGCTTTCTTT
TRBV2,-,-,TRBJ2-1,CASRQGLSSYNEQFF,TGTGCCAGCAGACAGGGCCTCAGCTCCTACAATGAGCAGTTCTTC
TRBV7-9,TRBD1,once,TRBJ2-1,CASGTGGDEQFF,TGTGCCAGCGGGACAGGGGGGGATGAGCAGTTCTTC
TRBV29-1,-,-,TRBJ1-2,CSVGAEYGYTF,TGCAGCGTTGGGGCCGAATATGGCTACACCTTC
TRBV7-3,-,-,TRBJ2-7,CASSLSGNSYEQYF,TGTGCCAGCAGCTTATCGGGGAACTCCTACGAGCAGTACTTC
TRBV29-1,TRBD1,-,TRBJ2-1,CSVTGRGQDNEQFF,TGCAGCGTCACGGGCAGGGGGCAGGACAATGAGCAGTTCTTC
TRBV2,TRBD1,few,TRBJ1-6,CASRGTGAGTLPF,TGTGCCAGCAGGGGGACAGGGGCCGGGACACTTCCCTTT
TRBV9,TRBD1,few,TRBJ2-7,CASSVAGQGYEQYF,TGTGCCAGCAGCGTAGCGGGACAGGGTTACGAGCAGTACTTC
TRBV25-1,TRBD1,-,TRBJ1-2,CASSERGGTGNGYTF,TGTGCCAGCAGTGAACGGGGGGGGACAGGGAATGGCTACACCTTC
TRBV27,TRBD1,-,TRBJ1-1,CASTTGGGTEAFF,TGTGCCAGCACCACAGGGGGAGGAACTGAAGCTTTCTTT
TRBV5-1,TRBD1,-,TRBJ2-2,CASSIQTGPVTGELFF,TGCGCCAGCAGCATTCAGACAGGGCCCGTCACCGGGGAGCTGTTTTTT
TRBV7-6,-,-,TRBJ2-6,CASSLLVSGANVLTF,TGTGCCAGCAGCTTACTCGTGTCTGGGGCCAACGTCCTGACTTTC
TRBV6-5,TRBD1,-,TRBJ1-1,CASSPGQGVNTEAFF,TGTGCCAGCAGTCCGGGACAGGGGGTGAACACTGAAGCTTTCTTT
TRBV9,-,-,TRBJ1-3,CASSAGAFSGNTIYF,TGTGCCAGCAGCGCCGGTGCCTTCTCTGGAAACACCATATATTTT
TRBV19,-,-,TRBJ1-2,CASSTRTASMLYGYTF,TGTGCCAGTAGTACTAGGACAGCCAGTATGTTATATGGCTACACCTTC
TRBV7-9,TRBD1,-,TRBJ1-1,CASTATGLNTEAFF,TGTGCCAGCACGGCGACAGGGCTGAACACTGAAGCTTTCTTT
TRBV24-1,-,-,TRBJ2-5,CATSDSGRRGGETQYF,TGTGCCACCAGTGACTCGGGACGGAGAGGGGGAGAGACCCAGTACTTC
TRBV7-2,TRBD1,-,TRBJ2-2,CASSLLGTGATGELFF,TGTGCCAGCAGCTTGTTAGGGACAGGGGCCACCGGGGAGCTGTTTTTT
TRBV6-5,-,-,TRBJ1-1,CASRKAGDTEAFF,TGTGCCAGCAGAAAGGCCGGGGACACTGAAGCTTTCTTT
TRBV6-6,TRBD1,-,TRBJ1-5,CASTYGGQGNQPQHF,TGTGCCAGCACCTACGGGGGACAGGGAAATCAGCCCCAGCATTTT
TRBV19,-,-,TRBJ2-3,CASSIRRTDTQYF,TGTGCCAGTAGTATCCGTCGCACAGATACGCAGTATTTT
TRBV20-1,-,-,TRBJ1-4,CSASGSEKLFF,TGCAGTGCGTCGGGGAGTGAAAAACTGTTTTTT
TRBV5-1,-,-,TRBJ2-3,CASRRGGQSTDTQYF,TGCGCCAGCAGAAGGGGCGGACAGTCCACAGATACGCAGTATTTT
TRBV5-5,TRBD1,-,TRBJ1-1,CASSRGQATEAFF,TGTGCCAGCAGCAGGGGACAGGCGACTGAAGCTTTCTTT
TRBV4-3,-,-,TRBJ2-2,CASSQETRGTGELFF,TGCGCCAGCAGCCAAGAAACCCGGGGGACCGGGGAGCTGTTTTTT
TRBV5-1,TRBD1,-,TRBJ1-1,CASSRQGTMNTEAFF,TGCGCCAGCAGCCGACAGGGTACAATGAACACTGAAGCTTTCTTT
TRBV27,-,-,TRBJ1-1,CASSLRQSNTEAFF,TGTGCCAGCAGTTTACGACAGTCGAACACTGAAGCTTTCTTT